These 13 T cell receptor beta chains share one sample of origin, sequenced in a study of blood T cell dynamics during melanoma immunotherapy. Time point reported: week 3, after first cycle of checkpoint inhibitor. Profiling relied on immunoSEQ multiplex PCR, and the TCRdb table lists in-frame clones only, not all of them. The table includes 25,000 to 30,000 clones, 75% to 90% detected once. The sequenced sample was blood, obtained from a patient treated with checkpoint blockade. The source of these receptors is a human donor with melanoma.

The V gene is TRBV5-4, the J gene TRBJ1-1; D is unclear. The CDR3 totals 13 residues. CDR1 SGHNT and CDR2 YYREEE come from the germline V gene (reference sequence). Trimming cost V 4 bases and J 1 base, with 8 bases left between them. The CDR3 DNA reads TGTGCCAGCAGCCAGCAAGAGAACACTGAAGCTTTCTTT. It codes for CASSQQENTEAFF.

This clone was seen once. The chain couples TRBV7-9 to TRBJ2-2, with D maybe TRBD1 (6 bases). V lost 5 bases, J lost 5 bases, and 15 bases lay in between. The CDR3 has 15 amino acids. Germline V gene lookup returns CDR1 SEHNR and CDR2 FQNEAQ (reference sequence). The CDR3 loop reads CASSPPGHGTGELFF. CDR3 bases: TGTGCCAGCAGCCCGCCGGGACACGGAACCGGGGAGCTGTTTTTT.

V gene TRBV7-2 combines with J gene TRBJ2-7, with TRBD1 matching 9 bases. From germline, CDR1 is SGHTA and CDR2 FQGNSA. The CDR3 length is 15 residues. Trimming at V came to 1 base and at J to 5 bases, leaving 6 bases not matched to a gene. The CDR3 nucleotides read TGTGCCAGCAGCTTAGAGGGACAGGGATCCCACGAGCAGTACTTC. It yields the protein CASSLEGQGSHEQYF.

The chain links TRBV5-4 to TRBJ2-7, with TRBD1 matching 8 bases. Germline V gene data show CDR1 as SGHNT and CDR2 as YYREEE (reference sequence). The V and J ends lost 5 bases and 2 bases, in that order; junction bases with no gene match: 15. The CDR3 runs to 17 residues. The CDR3 coding sequence is TGTGCCAGCAGGCATCAGGGACAGGCATTTAATCCCTACGAGCAGTACTTC. Protein: CASRHQGQAFNPYEQYF.

The chain couples TRBV7-2 to TRBJ2-1, with 8 positions matching TRBD2. CDR3 length equals 16 residues. Germline V lookup: CDR1 SGHTA, CDR2 FQGNSA. The ends lost 6 bases at V and 7 bases at J; junction bases unmatched: 14. The CDR3 loop is CASSINPGGPGNEQFF. The CDR3 nucleotides are TGTGCCAGCAGTATAAATCCGGGGGGGCCGGGGAATGAGCAGTTCTTC.

A single count supports this clone. The V gene is TRBV2, the J gene TRBJ2-3; tentative D call: TRBD1 (5 bases). This CDR3 comprises 13 residues. Germline V gives CDR1 SNHLY, CDR2 FYNNEI. Trimming cost V 1 base and J 12 bases, with 14 bases left between them. This CDR3 is CASSEGQGTSQYF. The CDR3 region has the DNA TGTGCCAGCAGTGAAGGGCAGGGAACCAGTCAGTATTTT. The full variable domain, with the rest looked up from reference TRBV2 and TRBJ2-3, is EPEVTQTPSHQVTQMGQEVILRCVPISNHLYFYWYRQILGQKVEFLVSFYNNEISEKSEIFDDQFSVERPDGSNFTLKIRSTKLEDSAMYFCASSEGQGTSQYFGPGTRLTVL.

The V call is TRBV5-1, the J call TRBJ1-2; D is unclear. The CDR3 runs to 14 residues. Germline assignment: CDR1 SGHRS and CDR2 YFSETQ. The V end lost 4 bases, the J end lost 8 bases, and 18 bases lay between the germline ends. The CDR3 DNA reads as TGCGCCAGCAGCCCCAGTCCGGACCTTTACGGCTACACCTTC. It specifies CASSPSPDLYGYTF.

The chain combines TRBV6-6 with TRBJ2-3; no definite D call. The ends were cut back, 5 bases at V and 6 bases at J, with 9 bases in the middle. CDR3 length equals 12 residues. In germline, CDR1 is MNHNY, CDR2 SVGAGI (reference sequence). DNA for the CDR3: TGTGCCAGCAGTAACATAATGGATACGCAGTATTTT. Amino acids: CASSNIMDTQYF.

This chain connects TRBV4-2 to TRBJ1-4, with D tentatively TRBD1 (6 bases). This CDR3 is 15 amino acids long. CDR1 and CDR2 (germline): LGHNA, YNFKEQ. V lost 1 base, J lost 5 bases, and 11 bases lay in between. In nucleotides, the CDR3 is TGTGCCAGCAGCCAAGGGCCTGGACAGAATGAAAAACTGTTTTTT. It specifies CASSQGPGQNEKLFF.

V is TRBV6-1 and J is TRBJ2-2; TRBD2 agrees at 8 bases. Germline values: CDR1 MNHNS, CDR2 SASEGT. The V segment lost 2 bases and the J segment 1 base; nucleotides outside the gene matches: 3. CDR3 length: 16 residues. Here the CDR3 DNA reads TGTGCCAGCAGTGAACTAGCGGGTATGAACACCGGGGAGCTGTTTTTT. It codes for CASSELAGMNTGELFF.

This clone has a handful of counts. The chain carries TRBV29-1 and TRBJ1-2; TRBD1 might be the D (5 bases). Germline V gives CDR1 SQVTM, CDR2 ANQGSEA. The CDR3 totals 14 residues. V lost 4 bases and J 1 base, leaving 13 bases between the germline ends. This chain's CDR3 is CSVGNGASNYGYTF. The CDR3 DNA sequence: TGCAGCGTTGGCAACGGGGCCAGTAACTATGGCTACACCTTC.

The chain carries TRBV7-8 and TRBJ2-1, with a possible D match to TRBD1 (6 bases). The CDR3 spans 16 residues. With 2 bases removed from V and 4 bases from J, the gap between germline ends came to 15 bases. The V gene's germline CDR1 is SGHVS and CDR2 FQNEAQ. The CDR3 loop is CASSLYRVTDYNEQFF. The DNA for the CDR3 is TGTGCCAGCAGCTTATACAGGGTTACTGATTACAATGAGCAGTTCTTC.

This sequence joins TRBV7-3 and TRBJ2-1, with D possibly matching TRBD2 (6 bases). CDR3 length: 17 amino acids. The V gene lost 4 bases and the J gene lost 6 bases, with 22 bases spanning the gap. Germline CDR1 SGHTA, CDR2 FQGTGA. DNA for the CDR3: TGTGCCAGCAGCTCGCTGGGGACTCCTCTTGGGGTCAATGAGCAGTTCTTC. Translating gives CASSSLGTPLGVNEQFF.